A selection of T cell receptor beta chains follows, all from one sample in a study of T cell repertoires in cytomegalovirus infection. These receptors' targets are unknown. TCRdb ran MiXCR on the reads and lists one entry per CDR3 protein. The table has a few hundred thousand distinct CDR3 sequences, about 39% seen once; the top ten hold 40% to 60%. Material: cultured PBMCs, obtained from culture after CMV antigen stimulation. The receptors come from a human donor in good health (CMV status not recorded). Some clones in this sample may be carry-over from other donors' samples. CDR3s include the opening cysteine and the closing phenylalanine or tryptophan. A D gene is named only where the DNA matches it firmly.

. TRBV20-1 CSAPRDTQSRQYF
TRBD1 TRBV12-5 CASGLVHDRGHTGELFF
TRBD1 TRBV7-2 CASSFLPGQGGETQYF
. TRBV7-6 CASSSDGRMNTEAFF
. TRBV12-5 CASGPGRTAPYNEQFF
. TRBV6-8 CASSYSTGGETQYF
. TRBV7-7 CASSLARDKETQYF
. TRBV6-2/TRBV6-3 CASSYRVGDGTDTQYF
. TRBV27 CAGSSSPGAWKEKLFF
. TRBV7-6 CASSLVHGTGELFF
. TRBV11-3 CASSLPGGAQYF
TRBD2 TRBV15 CATSRGTQGGLALETQYF
. TRBV7-6 CASSRWVINSPLHF
. TRBV7-2 CASSLGQGGNSPLHF
. TRBV11-3 CASSLGLSYEAFF
TRBD1 TRBV7-2 CASSLVLTGRLVDTQYF
. TRBV14 CASSQEIRGKSYNEQFF
. TRBV12-3/TRBV12-4 CASSRTVGSYNEQFF
TRBD1 TRBV6-6 CASRVPGTGNQPQHF